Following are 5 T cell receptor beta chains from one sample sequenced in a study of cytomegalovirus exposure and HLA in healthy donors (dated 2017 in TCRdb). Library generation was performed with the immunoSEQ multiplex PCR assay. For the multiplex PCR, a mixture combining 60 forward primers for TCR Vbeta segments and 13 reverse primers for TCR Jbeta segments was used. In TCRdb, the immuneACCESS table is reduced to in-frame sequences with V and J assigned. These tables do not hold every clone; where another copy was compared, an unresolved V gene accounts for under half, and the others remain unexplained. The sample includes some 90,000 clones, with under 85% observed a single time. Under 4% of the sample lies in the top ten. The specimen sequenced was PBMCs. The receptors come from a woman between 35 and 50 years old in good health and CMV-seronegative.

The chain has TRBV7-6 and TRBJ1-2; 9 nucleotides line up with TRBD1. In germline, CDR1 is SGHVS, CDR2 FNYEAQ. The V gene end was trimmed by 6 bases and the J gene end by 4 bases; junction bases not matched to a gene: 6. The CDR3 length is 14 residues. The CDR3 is CASSSSGQGYGYTF. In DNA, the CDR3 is TGTGCCAGCAGTTCATCGGGACAGGGCTATGGCTACACCTTC.

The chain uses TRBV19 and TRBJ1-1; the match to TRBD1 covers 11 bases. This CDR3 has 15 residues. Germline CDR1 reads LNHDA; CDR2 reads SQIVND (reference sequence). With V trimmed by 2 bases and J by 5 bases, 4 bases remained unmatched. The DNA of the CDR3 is TGTGCCAGTAGTATATCTGGGACAGGGGGTACTGAAGCTTTCTTT. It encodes CASSISGTGGTEAFF.

CDR3 loop: CASSPLPGEQYF. The CDR3 DNA reads TGTGCCAGCAGCCCCCTTCCAGGCGAGCAGTACTTC. The rearrangement links TRBV7-2 to TRBJ2-7; no reliable D call. V lost 5 bases to trimming and J lost 6 bases, with 11 bases between them. The germline gives CDR1 SGHTA, CDR2 FQGNSA. This CDR3 region has 12 residues.

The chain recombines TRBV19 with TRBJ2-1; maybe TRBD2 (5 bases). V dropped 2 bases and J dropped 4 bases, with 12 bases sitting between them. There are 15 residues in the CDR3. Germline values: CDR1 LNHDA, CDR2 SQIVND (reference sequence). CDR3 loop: CASSIREDRYNEQFF. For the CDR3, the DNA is TGTGCCAGTAGTATACGGGAAGATAGATACAATGAGCAGTTCTTC.

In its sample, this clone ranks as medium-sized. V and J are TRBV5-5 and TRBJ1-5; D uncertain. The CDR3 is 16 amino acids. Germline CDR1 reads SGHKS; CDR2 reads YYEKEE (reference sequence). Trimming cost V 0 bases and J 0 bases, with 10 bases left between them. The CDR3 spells CASSLGGVNSNQPQHF. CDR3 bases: TGTGCCAGCAGCTTGGGGGGAGTAAATAGCAATCAGCCCCAGCATTTT.